The 31 T cell receptor beta chains in this list originate from one sample, sequenced in a study of T cell responses to AZD1222 COVID-19 vaccine. Clones were sequenced by immunoSEQ multiplex PCR, and TCRdb holds only the in-frame ones, with some missing. Among under 130,000 clones listed, approximately 89% were seen once. The material was peripheral blood, obtained on day 0 of AZD1222 vaccination. Receptor source: an adult in good health.

This clone was observed a single time. This chain uses TRBV7-9 with TRBJ1-4; TRBD1 aligns across 10 bases. The CDR3 has 17 residues. Trimming removed 5 bases from V and 3 bases from J; junction bases left unmatched: 9. From germline, CDR1 is SEHNR and CDR2 FQNEAQ (reference sequence). DNA for the CDR3: TGTGCCAGCAGCCCTGGGGACAGGGGAACGTCTAATGAAAAACTGTTTTTT. Translating gives CASSPGDRGTSNEKLFF.

The V gene is TRBV29-1, the J gene TRBJ2-7, with D possibly being TRBD1 (5 bases). The CDR3 loop spans 16 amino acids. CDR1 SQVTM and CDR2 ANQGSEA come from the germline V gene. V was shortened by 6 bases and J by 3 bases, with 24 bases between the two germline ends. The CDR3 DNA sequence: TGCAGCGTCATCTGGCTCCAGGGATCGTCCTACTACGAGCAGTACTTC. It translates to CSVIWLQGSSYYEQYF.

The rearrangement joins TRBV30 to TRBJ2-7; 10 bases agree with TRBD1. V trimming: 0 bases; J trimming: 5 bases; junction bases outside the gene matches: 7. The CDR3 is made up of 15 amino acids. From germline, CDR1 is GTSNPN and CDR2 SVGIG (reference sequence). This CDR3 is CAWSVLDRGRHEQYF. The DNA for the CDR3 is TGTGCCTGGAGTGTTCTGGACAGGGGGAGGCACGAGCAGTACTTC.

The chain recombines TRBV6-5 with TRBJ1-1; no firm D call. The CDR3 contains 14 residues. The V and J ends lost 2 bases and 4 bases respectively, with 11 bases between them. From germline, CDR1 is MNHEY and CDR2 SVGAGI. The CDR3 DNA reads TGTGCCAGCAGTTACGGTGGGGTAGGCACTGAAGCTTTCTTT. It encodes CASSYGGVGTEAFF.

V is TRBV6-5 and J is TRBJ1-2; tentatively, D is TRBD1 (6 bases). The V end was cut by 7 bases, the J end by 4 bases, with 13 bases between. Germline assignment: CDR1 MNHEY and CDR2 SVGAGI. This CDR3 has 13 amino acids. The DNA of the CDR3 is TGTGCCAGCAATGGGGGAGGGGGCTATGGCTACACCTTC. It yields the protein CASNGGGGYGYTF.

The chain has TRBV12-3 or TRBV12-4 and TRBJ1-5; tentatively, D is TRBD1 (5 bases). Trimming removed 3 bases from V and 4 bases from J, with 7 bases in between. CDR3 length: 13 amino acids. This CDR3 reads CASSFGGNQPQHF. For the CDR3, the DNA is TGTGCCAGCAGTTTCGGGGGGAATCAGCCCCAGCATTTT.

This clone occurred once. The chain has TRBV14 and TRBJ2-7; D remains unclear. V lost 5 bases to trimming and J lost 2 bases, with 10 bases between them. This CDR3 spans 13 amino acids. Germline V lookup: CDR1 SGHDN, CDR2 FVKESK. In DNA, the CDR3 is TGTGCCAGCAGCGGGGTTACAACCTACGAGCAGTACTTC. It is translated as CASSGVTTYEQYF.

This clone was found once. The J gene is TRBJ2-7, the V gene TRBV9; possibly TRBD2 for D (7 bases). The V and J ends lost 0 bases and 5 bases respectively, with 18 bases between them. The CDR3 has 16 amino acids. Germline V gene lookup returns CDR1 SGDLS and CDR2 YYNGEE. The CDR3 loop reads CASSVGHGGQVHEQYF. The CDR3 DNA reads as TGTGCCAGCAGCGTAGGCCACGGGGGGCAGGTCCACGAGCAGTACTTC.

The V gene is TRBV5-8, the J gene TRBJ2-5, with TRBD2 matching over 9 bases. Germline assignment: CDR1 SGHTS and CDR2 YDEGEE. Trimming cost V 1 base and J 6 bases; bases outside gene matches: 7. The CDR3 runs 15 residues. The chain's CDR3 is CASSLRRGGRKTQYF. CDR3 nucleotides: TGTGCCAGCAGCTTGCGGCGGGGGGGCCGAAAGACCCAGTACTTC.

This clone has a single count. The gene calls are TRBV7-2 and TRBJ2-7; D is perhaps TRBD1 (6 bases). The CDR3 extends over 12 amino acids. V dropped 9 bases and J dropped 2 bases, with 11 bases sitting between them. CDR1 and CDR2 from the germline V gene are SGHTA and FQGNSA. The CDR3 spells CASGDITYEQYF. The CDR3 DNA is TGTGCCAGTGGGGACATTACCTACGAGCAGTACTTC.

This chain uses TRBV18 with TRBJ2-7, with TRBD2 identical over 12 bases. J was trimmed by 3 bases and V by 3 bases; bases with no gene match: 3. This CDR3 contains 15 residues. CDR1 is KGHSH, CDR2 LQKENI, per germline. CDR3 amino acids: CASSPGLAGLYEQYF. The CDR3 bases are TGTGCCAGCTCACCGGGACTAGCGGGTCTCTACGAGCAGTACTTC.

This chain connects TRBV6-1 to TRBJ1-5; no definite D call. Germline V gene data show CDR1 as MNHNS and CDR2 as SASEGT. Trimming took off 2 bases at V and 0 bases at J, with 5 bases between the two ends. The CDR3 runs to 14 residues. Here the CDR3 DNA reads TGTGCCAGCAGTGAAATAGGTAGCAATCAGCCCCAGCATTTT. It specifies CASSEIGSNQPQHF.

The rearrangement links TRBV5-1 to TRBJ2-5; D remains unclear. CDR3 length: 13 amino acids. The germline V gene has CDR1 SGHRS and CDR2 YFSETQ. V was cut by 2 bases and J by 2 bases, with 7 bases left in between. The CDR3 sequence: CASSFRMQETQYF. The CDR3 nucleotides read TGCGCCAGCAGCTTTCGCATGCAAGAGACCCAGTACTTC.

The CDR3 loop is CASVAGGRAEQYF. The CDR3 nucleotides read TGTGCCAGCGTAGCGGGAGGGCGGGCCGAGCAGTACTTC. The chain joins TRBV28 to TRBJ2-7; 11 nucleotides agree with TRBD2. Germline CDR1 and CDR2: MDHEN and SYDVKM. CDR3 size: 13 residues. V lost 8 bases to trimming and J lost 6 bases; unmatched junction nucleotides: 6.

The rearrangement uses TRBV21-1 and TRBJ2-1; the table names TRBD1, a call not compared with the DNA. TRBV21-1 is a pseudogene. The CDR3 consists of 18 residues. Written as DNA, the CDR3 is TGTGCCAGCAGCAAAGCGCTAGGGGGACCTCCCTATTGCAATGAGCAGTTCTTC. This encodes CASSKALGGPPYCNEQFF.

This rearrangement joins TRBV18 to TRBJ1-5, with a possible D match to TRBD1 (6 bases). The CDR3 is 16 residues long. Germline V gene data show CDR1 as KGHSH and CDR2 as LQKENI. V was clipped by 1 base and J by 1 base, with 11 bases between them. CDR3 DNA: TGTGCCAGCTCACCACGGGAAGGGGGGAGCAATCAGCCCCAGCATTTT. It translates to CASSPREGGSNQPQHF. The complete variable domain, with remaining parts taken from reference TRBV18 and TRBJ1-5, reads NAGVMQNPRHLVRRRGQEARLRCSPMKGHSHVYWYRQLPEEGLKFMVYLQKENIIDESGMPKERFSAEFPKEGPSILRIQQVVRGDSAAYFCASSPREGGSNQPQHFGDGTRLSIL.

The rearrangement joins TRBV7-8 to TRBJ2-1; TRBD1 matches at 8 bases. This CDR3 is built from 14 residues. Trimming at V came to 3 bases and at J to 4 bases, leaving 2 bases not matched to a gene. The germline gives CDR1 SGHVS, CDR2 FQNEAQ. CDR3: CASSFRTGYNEQFF. DNA for the CDR3: TGTGCCAGCAGCTTCCGGACAGGGTACAATGAGCAGTTCTTC.

The chain links TRBV15 to TRBJ2-2, with TRBD1 as a possible D gene (5 bases). Trimming stripped 0 bases from V and 6 bases from J, with 14 bases between. Germline V gene sequence: CDR1 LNHNV, CDR2 YYDKDF (reference sequence). The CDR3 totals 16 residues. CDR3 region: CATSRESGISSGELFF. The CDR3 nucleotides read TGTGCCACCAGCAGAGAATCAGGGATAAGTTCCGGGGAGCTGTTTTTT.

The V and J genes are TRBV5-1 and TRBJ2-1, with TRBD2 as a possible D gene (5 bases). The V and J ends lost 2 bases and 9 bases respectively, with 12 bases between them. Germline V gives CDR1 SGHRS, CDR2 YFSETQ. The CDR3 loop spans 13 amino acids. The CDR3 protein is CASSFGESGEQFF. The CDR3 coding sequence is TGCGCCAGCAGCTTCGGGGAATCGGGTGAGCAGTTCTTC.

The chain carries TRBV7-2 and TRBJ2-1, with D uncertain. The length of the CDR3 is 15 residues. The germline V and J ends were trimmed by 4 bases and 0 bases, with 10 bases remaining between them. CDR1 and CDR2 from the germline V gene are SGHTA and FQGNSA. The CDR3 region has the DNA TGTGCCAGCAGCTCAGTCCATAGCTCCTACAATGAGCAGTTCTTC. It translates to CASSSVHSSYNEQFF.

This clone showed up just once. This chain connects TRBV5-4 to TRBJ1-6, with a weak D call TRBD1 (6 bases). The V end lost 4 bases, the J end lost 9 bases, and 14 bases lay between the germline ends. Germline CDR1 SGHNT, CDR2 YYREEE (reference sequence). This CDR3 contains 14 residues. In DNA, the CDR3 is TGTGCCAGCAGCCAGACAGGAGTAAGTTCACCCCTCCACTTT. Residues: CASSQTGVSSPLHF.

The rearrangement links TRBV30 to TRBJ1-3; no firm D call. Germline V gene sequence: CDR1 GTSNPN, CDR2 SVGIG (reference sequence). Trimming removed 4 bases at V and 4 bases at J, with 11 bases between. The CDR3 runs 13 residues. The CDR3 here is CAWIPSGGNTIYF. The CDR3 coding sequence is TGTGCCTGGATACCGTCCGGCGGAAACACCATATATTTT.

This clone has only a few counts. The rearrangement uses TRBV25-1 and TRBJ2-7, with a tentative D call TRBD2 (5 bases). V dropped 2 bases and J dropped 2 bases, with 10 bases sitting between them. Germline loops: CDR1 MGHDK, CDR2 SYGVNS. This CDR3 contains 14 residues. The DNA of the CDR3 is TGTGCCAGCAGTGAAGGGTCGGGGACCTACGAGCAGTACTTC. This sequence encodes CASSEGSGTYEQYF.

The chain is built from TRBV5-5 and TRBJ1-2; 8 bases are shared with TRBD1. This CDR3 spans 15 amino acids. The J segment lost 4 bases and the V segment lost 3 bases, leaving 8 bases of the junction unmatched. Germline V CDR1 and CDR2: SGHKS, YYEKEE (reference sequence). CDR3 DNA sequence: TGTGCCAGCAGCTCTGACAGGGGAGGCGGCTATGGCTACACCTTC. It translates to CASSSDRGGGYGYTF.

This chain links TRBV28 with TRBJ1-2; 8 bases are shared with TRBD1. The CDR3 runs 15 residues. Trimming at V came to 4 bases and at J to 5 bases, leaving 9 bases not matched to a gene. CDR1 and CDR2 from the germline V gene are MDHEN and SYDVKM. The CDR3 DNA reads TGTGCCAGCAGTTCAGGGGGCACTACCCCATATGGCTACACCTTC. Its translation is CASSSGGTTPYGYTF.

J is TRBJ2-7 and V is TRBV7-9; a weak D match, TRBD2 (5 bases). V lost 5 bases to trimming and J lost 6 bases, with 17 bases between them. The CDR3 runs to 14 residues. Looked up from germline, CDR1 is SEHNR and CDR2 is FQNEAQ (reference sequence). This CDR3 reads CASSTLAGVGEQYF. DNA for the CDR3: TGTGCCAGCAGCACCTTAGCCGGGGTCGGCGAGCAGTACTTC.

This clone was detected once. The V call is TRBV27, the J call TRBJ1-2; D perhaps matches TRBD1 (6 bases). The CDR3 is made up of 15 amino acids. Germline V lookup: CDR1 MNHEY, CDR2 SMNVEV (reference sequence). V was trimmed by 1 base and J by 8 bases, leaving 17 bases between them. CDR3 sequence reads: CASSLWGAVLEGYTF. In nucleotides, the CDR3 is TGTGCCAGCAGTTTATGGGGGGCAGTTTTGGAAGGCTACACCTTC.

The J gene is TRBJ2-3, the V gene TRBV14; 10 nucleotides agree with TRBD1. V trimming: 1 base; J trimming: 1 base; junction bases outside the gene matches: 2. The CDR3 length is 16 residues. Germline CDR1 and CDR2: SGHDN and FVKESK. The CDR3 nucleotides are TGTGCCAGCAGCCAAGTGGGGACAGGGGGCACAGATACGCAGTATTTT. Translating gives CASSQVGTGGTDTQYF.

A single count supports this clone. The V call is TRBV27, the J call TRBJ1-1; no reliable D call. This CDR3 has 16 residues. Germline V gene data show CDR1 as MNHEY and CDR2 as SMNVEV (reference sequence). V lost 0 bases, J lost 0 bases, and 11 bases lay in between. The chain's CDR3 is CASSLSAEILNTEAFF. Written as DNA, the CDR3 is TGTGCCAGCAGTTTATCGGCAGAGATTTTGAACACTGAAGCTTTCTTT.

The rearrangement links TRBV24-1 to TRBJ1-1, with 8 bases that match TRBD1. V lost 5 bases and J lost 3; bases outside the gene matches: 13. Per germline, CDR1 KGHDR and CDR2 SFDVKD. The CDR3 runs to 17 residues. CDR3 sequence: CATSGSGTGKMDTEAFF. The CDR3 DNA is TGTGCCACCAGTGGCTCTGGGACAGGAAAAATGGACACTGAAGCTTTCTTT.

The chain uses TRBV18 and TRBJ2-7, with 7 bases lining up with TRBD1. The CDR3 contains 14 residues. Unmatched junction bases numbered 9, after V lost 6 bases and J lost 4 bases. Germline V gene data show CDR1 as KGHSH and CDR2 as LQKENI. The CDR3 reads CASSPDREKYEQYF. The CDR3 nucleotides read TGTGCCAGCTCCCCCGACAGGGAGAAGTACGAGCAGTACTTC.